This TCR beta chain was captured in a study of T cell responses to AZD1222 COVID-19 vaccine. This clone showed up just once. Its antigen is still unknown. Points from the study as a whole: An increase in Spike-specific TCR breadth and depth was observed after two AZD1222 doses.

Profiled with immunoSEQ multiplex PCR; TCRdb holds only in-frame clones, not every one. The repertoire has roughly 140,000 clones, approximately 92% of them found once; the top ten carry 1.6%. Germline V gene lookup returns CDR1 MNHEY and CDR2 SMNVEV (reference sequence). The CDR3 sequence is 14 residues long. V shed 7 bases and J 5 bases; nucleotides not matched to a gene: 8. The chain employs TRBV27 and TRBJ2-5; 9 nucleotides align to TRBD2. The sample here was peripheral blood, taken on day 0 of AZD1222 vaccination. The clonotype was recovered from an adult in good health. CDR3 sequence (DNA): TGTGCCAGCAACTCGGGACTAGCTTGGGAGACCCAGTACTTC. Protein: CASNSGLAWETQYF.